In this sample, the clone carrying this T cell receptor (beta chain) turned up once. Participant-reported clinical history was the basis for cohort assignment. Two consecutive negative NP/OP PCR tests, clearance, or resolved symptoms defined Cohort 3 recovery. The sample is drawn from a study of blood T cell repertoires in COVID-19. Looking at the study overall: Nucleic acid was either cDNA or gDNA, and it came from T cells, B-cell-depleted T cells, or PBMCs.

Original analysis: The assay estimated nucleated cells by amplifying reference gene primers. This table comes from immunoSEQ multiplex PCR, and its TCRdb copy is limited to in-frame clones, with some not included. V and J calls and clone size are those listed in that table; D and trimming were worked out from the DNA. This table holds 250,000 to 300,000 clones, under 90% found once. The length of the CDR3 is 12 residues. The sample was PBMCs or T cells enriched from blood (not recorded which). The receptor comes from a man aged 18 to 30 who had recovered from COVID-19. J is TRBJ2-3 and V is TRBV21-1; the table names TRBD1, a call not compared with the DNA. TRBV21-1 is assigned pseudogene status. The DNA for the CDR3 is TGTGCCAGCAGCAAGGGCGCAGATACGCAGTATTTT. Residues: CASSKGADTQYF.